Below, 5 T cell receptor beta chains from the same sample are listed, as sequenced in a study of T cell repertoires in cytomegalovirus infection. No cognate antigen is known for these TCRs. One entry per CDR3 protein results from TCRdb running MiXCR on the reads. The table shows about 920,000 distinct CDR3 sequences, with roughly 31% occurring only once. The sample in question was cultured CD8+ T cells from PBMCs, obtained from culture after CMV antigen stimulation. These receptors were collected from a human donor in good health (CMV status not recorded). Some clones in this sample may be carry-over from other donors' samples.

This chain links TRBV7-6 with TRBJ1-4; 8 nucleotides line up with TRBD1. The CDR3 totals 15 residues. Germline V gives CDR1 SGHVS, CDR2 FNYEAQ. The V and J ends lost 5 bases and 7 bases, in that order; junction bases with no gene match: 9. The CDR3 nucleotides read TGTGCCAGCAGCCCACAGGGGGGCCTCGGTGAAAAACTGTTTTTT. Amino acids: CASSPQGGLGEKLFF. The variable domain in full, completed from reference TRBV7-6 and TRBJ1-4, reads GAGVSQSPRYKVTKRGQDVALRCDPISGHVSLYWYRQALGQGPEFLTYFNYEAQQDKSGLPNDRFSAERPEGSISTLTIQRTEQRDSAMYRCASSPQGGLGEKLFFGSGTQLSVL.

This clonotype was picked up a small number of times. CDR3 residues: CASSMTFSRGGNNEQFF. The CDR3 DNA reads TGTGCCAGTAGTATGACCTTCTCCCGCGGGGGGAACAATGAGCAGTTCTTC. This sequence joins TRBV19 and TRBJ2-1; 8 positions agree with TRBD2. The J segment lost 5 bases and the V segment lost 3 bases, leaving 12 bases of the junction unmatched. The germline V gene has CDR1 LNHDA and CDR2 SQIVND (reference sequence). This CDR3 region has 17 residues.

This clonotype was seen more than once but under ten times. The CDR3 DNA reads as TGTGCCAGCAGCCCGCCGGGACTGTCTAATGAAAAACTGTTTTTT. This sequence encodes CASSPPGLSNEKLFF. This chain joins TRBV6-6 and TRBJ1-4, with a weak D call TRBD1 (5 bases). Germline V gives CDR1 MNHNY, CDR2 SVGAGI (reference sequence). V lost 6 bases to trimming and J lost 3 bases, with 14 bases between them. This CDR3 has 15 amino acids.

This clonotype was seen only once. CDR3 protein: CASSYGLASGELFF. CDR3 sequence (DNA): TGTGCCAGCAGTTACGGACTAGCTTCCGGGGAGCTGTTTTTT. The V and J genes are TRBV27 and TRBJ2-2; 8 bases are a match to TRBD2. Trimming at V came to 4 bases and at J to 6 bases, leaving 4 bases not matched to a gene. From germline, CDR1 is MNHEY and CDR2 SMNVEV (reference sequence). This CDR3 has 14 amino acids.

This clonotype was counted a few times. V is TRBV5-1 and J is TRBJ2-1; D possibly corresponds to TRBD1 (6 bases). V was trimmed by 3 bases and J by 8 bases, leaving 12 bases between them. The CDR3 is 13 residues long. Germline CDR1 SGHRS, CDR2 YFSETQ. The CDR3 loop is CASSSTGTHEQFF. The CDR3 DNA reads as TGCGCCAGCAGCTCAACCGGGACACATGAGCAGTTCTTC. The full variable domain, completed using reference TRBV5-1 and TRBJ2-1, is KAGVTQTPRYLIKTRGQQVTLSCSPISGHRSVSWYQQTPGQGLQFLFEYFSETQRNKGNFPGRFSGRQFSNSRSEMNVSTLELGDSALYLCASSSTGTHEQFFGPGTRLTVL.